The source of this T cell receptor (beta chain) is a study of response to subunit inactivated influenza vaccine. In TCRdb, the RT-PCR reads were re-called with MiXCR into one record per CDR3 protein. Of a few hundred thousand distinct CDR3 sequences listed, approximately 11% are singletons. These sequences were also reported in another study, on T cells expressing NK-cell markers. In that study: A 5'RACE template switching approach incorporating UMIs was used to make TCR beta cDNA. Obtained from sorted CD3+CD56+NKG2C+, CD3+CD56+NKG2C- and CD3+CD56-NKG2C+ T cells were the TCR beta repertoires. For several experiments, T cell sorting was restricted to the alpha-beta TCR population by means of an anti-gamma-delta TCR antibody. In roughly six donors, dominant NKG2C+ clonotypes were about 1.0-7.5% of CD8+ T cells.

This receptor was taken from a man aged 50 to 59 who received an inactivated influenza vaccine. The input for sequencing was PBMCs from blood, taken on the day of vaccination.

CDR3 DNA: TGTGCCAGCAGCCCGAGAGTTACTAGCGGGAGGAACACAGATACGCAGTATTTT. Its translation: CASSPRVTSGRNTDTQYF. V and J are TRBV11-2 and TRBJ2-3, with 12 bases that match TRBD2. Per the germline V gene, CDR1 is SGHAT and CDR2 is FQNNGV. The CDR3 covers 18 residues. The V gene end was trimmed by 5 bases and the J gene end by 2 bases; junction bases not matched to a gene: 11.